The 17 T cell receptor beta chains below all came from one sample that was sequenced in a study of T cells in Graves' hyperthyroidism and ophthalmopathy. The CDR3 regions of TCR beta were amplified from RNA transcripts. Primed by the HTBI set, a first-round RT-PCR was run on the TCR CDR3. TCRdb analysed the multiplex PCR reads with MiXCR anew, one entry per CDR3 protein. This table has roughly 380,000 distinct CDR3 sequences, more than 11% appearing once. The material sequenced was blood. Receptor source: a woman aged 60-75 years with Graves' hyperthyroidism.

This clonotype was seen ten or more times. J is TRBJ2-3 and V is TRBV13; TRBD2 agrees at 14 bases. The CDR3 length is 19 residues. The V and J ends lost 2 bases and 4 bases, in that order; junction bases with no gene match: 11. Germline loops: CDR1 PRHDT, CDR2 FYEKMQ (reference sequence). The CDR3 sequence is CASSLRTLGTSGRADTQYF. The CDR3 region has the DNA TGTGCCAGCAGCTTAAGGACCTTGGGGACTAGCGGGAGAGCAGATACGCAGTATTTT.

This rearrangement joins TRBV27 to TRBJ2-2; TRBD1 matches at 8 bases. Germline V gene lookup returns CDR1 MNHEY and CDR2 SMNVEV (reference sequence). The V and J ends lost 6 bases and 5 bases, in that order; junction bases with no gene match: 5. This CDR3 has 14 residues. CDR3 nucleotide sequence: TGTGCCAGCAGGCGCGGACAGGGTACCGGGGAGCTGTTTTTT. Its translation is CASRRGQGTGELFF.

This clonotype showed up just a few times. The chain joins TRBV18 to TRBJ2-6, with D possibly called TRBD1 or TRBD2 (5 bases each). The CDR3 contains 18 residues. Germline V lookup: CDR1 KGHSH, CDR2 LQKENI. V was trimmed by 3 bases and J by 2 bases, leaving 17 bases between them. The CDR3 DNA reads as TGTGCCAGCTCACCCTTTAAGGATGGGGGTCCTGGGGCCAACGTCCTGACTTTC. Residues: CASSPFKDGGPGANVLTF.

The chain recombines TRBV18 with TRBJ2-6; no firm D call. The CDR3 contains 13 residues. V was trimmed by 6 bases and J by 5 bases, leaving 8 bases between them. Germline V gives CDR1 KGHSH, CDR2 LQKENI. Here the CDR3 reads CASSPGRANVLTF. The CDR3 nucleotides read TGTGCCAGCTCCCCCGGGCGGGCCAACGTCCTGACTTTC.

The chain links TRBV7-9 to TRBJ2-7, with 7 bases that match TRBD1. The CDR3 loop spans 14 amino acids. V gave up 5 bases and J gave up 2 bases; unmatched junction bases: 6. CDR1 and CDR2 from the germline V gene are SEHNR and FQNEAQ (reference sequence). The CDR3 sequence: CASSPEGTAYEQYF. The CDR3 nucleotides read TGTGCCAGCAGCCCCGAAGGGACAGCCTACGAGCAGTACTTC.

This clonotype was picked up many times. This CDR3 reads CASSGQGPGTEAFF. CDR3 nucleotides: TGTGCCAGCAGCGGGCAGGGCCCTGGGACTGAAGCTTTCTTT. This chain links TRBV11-2 with TRBJ1-1, with D possibly being TRBD1 (5 bases). V lost 5 bases and J lost 5, with 15 bases in between. Germline-derived CDR1 and CDR2 are SGHAT and FQNNGV. CDR3 length equals 14 residues.

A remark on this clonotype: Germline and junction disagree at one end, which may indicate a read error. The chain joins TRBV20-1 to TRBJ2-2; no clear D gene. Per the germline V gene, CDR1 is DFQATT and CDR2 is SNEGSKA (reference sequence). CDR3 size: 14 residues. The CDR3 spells CSARFEENTEELFF. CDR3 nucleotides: TGCAGTGCTAGATTCGAGGAGAACACCGAGGAGCTGTTTTTT.

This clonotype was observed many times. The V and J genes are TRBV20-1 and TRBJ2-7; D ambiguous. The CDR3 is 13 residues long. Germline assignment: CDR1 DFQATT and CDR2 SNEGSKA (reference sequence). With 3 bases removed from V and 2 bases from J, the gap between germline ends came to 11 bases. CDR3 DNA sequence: TGCAGTGCTAGGACCGGGCCGACCTACGAGCAGTACTTC. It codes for CSARTGPTYEQYF.

The CDR3 region has the DNA TGTGCCAGTAGTATACGGGACAGGGCCAACTATGGCTACACCTTC. As protein: CASSIRDRANYGYTF. The chain links TRBV19 to TRBJ1-2; 9 positions agree with TRBD1. The V and J ends lost 2 bases and 2 bases, in that order; junction bases with no gene match: 3. CDR1 and CDR2 (germline): LNHDA, SQIVND (reference sequence). The CDR3 totals 15 residues.

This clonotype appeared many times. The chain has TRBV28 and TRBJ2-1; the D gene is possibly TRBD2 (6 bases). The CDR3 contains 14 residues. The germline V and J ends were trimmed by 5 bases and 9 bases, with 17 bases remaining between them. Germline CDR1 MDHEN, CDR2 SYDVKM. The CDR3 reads CASSPRLVPGEQFF. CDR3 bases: TGTGCCAGCAGTCCCCGACTAGTCCCGGGTGAGCAGTTCTTC.

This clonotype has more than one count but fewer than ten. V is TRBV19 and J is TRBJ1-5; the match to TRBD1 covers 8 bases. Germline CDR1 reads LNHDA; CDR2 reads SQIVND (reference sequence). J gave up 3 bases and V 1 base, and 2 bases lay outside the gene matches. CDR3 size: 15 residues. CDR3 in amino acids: CASSIGQGNNQPQHF. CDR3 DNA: TGTGCCAGTAGTATAGGACAGGGGAACAATCAGCCCCAGCATTTT.

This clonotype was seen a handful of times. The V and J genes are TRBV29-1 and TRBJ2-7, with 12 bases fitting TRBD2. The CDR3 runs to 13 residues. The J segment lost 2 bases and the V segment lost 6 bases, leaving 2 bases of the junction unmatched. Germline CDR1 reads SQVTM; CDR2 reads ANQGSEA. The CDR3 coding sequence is TGCAGCGTGACTAGCGGGAGTGCCTACGAGCAGTACTTC. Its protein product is CSVTSGSAYEQYF.

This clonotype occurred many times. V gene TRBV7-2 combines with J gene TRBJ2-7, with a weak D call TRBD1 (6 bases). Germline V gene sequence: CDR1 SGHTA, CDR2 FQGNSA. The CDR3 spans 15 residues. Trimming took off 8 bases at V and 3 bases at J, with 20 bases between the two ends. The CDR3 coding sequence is TGTGCCAGCTCTCAAAGGTACACCAGGGGCTACGAGCAGTACTTC. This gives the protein CASSQRYTRGYEQYF.

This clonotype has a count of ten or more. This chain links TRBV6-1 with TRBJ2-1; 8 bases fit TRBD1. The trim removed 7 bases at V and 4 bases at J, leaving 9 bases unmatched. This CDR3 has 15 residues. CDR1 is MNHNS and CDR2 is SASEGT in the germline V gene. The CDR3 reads CASTQWTGPYNEQFF. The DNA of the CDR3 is TGTGCCAGCACCCAGTGGACAGGGCCATACAATGAGCAGTTCTTC.

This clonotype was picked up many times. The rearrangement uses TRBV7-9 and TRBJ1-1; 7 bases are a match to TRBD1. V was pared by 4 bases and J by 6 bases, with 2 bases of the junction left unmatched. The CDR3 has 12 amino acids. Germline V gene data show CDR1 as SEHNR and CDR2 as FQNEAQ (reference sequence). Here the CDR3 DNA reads TGTGCCAGCAGCTCAACAGGGGCTGAAGCTTTCTTT. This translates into CASSSTGAEAFF.

CDR3 loop: CASSLSPTNTGELFF. CDR3 nucleotide sequence: TGTGCCAGCAGTTTATCGCCGACGAACACCGGGGAGCTGTTTTTT. This chain connects TRBV27 to TRBJ2-2, with D unresolved. Trimming took off 0 bases at V and 0 bases at J, with 5 bases between the two ends. Germline CDR1 is MNHEY and CDR2 is SMNVEV (reference sequence). This CDR3 has 15 residues.

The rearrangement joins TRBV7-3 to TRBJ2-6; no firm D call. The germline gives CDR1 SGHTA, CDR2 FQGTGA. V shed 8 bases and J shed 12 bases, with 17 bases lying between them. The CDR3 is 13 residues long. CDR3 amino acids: CASGPPRRSVLTF. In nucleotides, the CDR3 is TGTGCCAGCGGCCCCCCGCGTCGGTCCGTCCTGACTTTC.